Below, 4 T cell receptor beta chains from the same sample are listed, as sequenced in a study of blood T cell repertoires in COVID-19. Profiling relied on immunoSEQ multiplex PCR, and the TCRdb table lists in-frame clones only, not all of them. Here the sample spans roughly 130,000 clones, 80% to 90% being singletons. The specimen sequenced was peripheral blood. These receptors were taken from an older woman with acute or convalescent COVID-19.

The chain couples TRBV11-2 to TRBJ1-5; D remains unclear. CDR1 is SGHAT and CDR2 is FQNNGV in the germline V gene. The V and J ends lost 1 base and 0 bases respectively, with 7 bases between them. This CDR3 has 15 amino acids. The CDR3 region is CASSLGRNSNQPQHF. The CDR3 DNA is TGTGCCAGCAGCTTAGGGCGGAATAGCAATCAGCCCCAGCATTTT.

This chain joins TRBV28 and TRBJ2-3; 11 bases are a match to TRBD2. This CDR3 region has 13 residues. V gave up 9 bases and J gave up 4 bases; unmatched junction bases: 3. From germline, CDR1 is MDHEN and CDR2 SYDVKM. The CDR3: CASNSGRADTQYF. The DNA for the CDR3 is TGTGCCAGTAATAGCGGGAGGGCAGATACGCAGTATTTT.

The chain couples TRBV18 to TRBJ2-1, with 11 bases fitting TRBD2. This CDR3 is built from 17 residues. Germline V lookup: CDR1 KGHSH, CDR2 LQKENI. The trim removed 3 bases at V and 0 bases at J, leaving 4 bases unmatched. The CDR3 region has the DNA TGTGCCAGCTCACCCTTAGCGGGAGGGAGCTCCTACAATGAGCAGTTCTTC. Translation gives CASSPLAGGSSYNEQFF.

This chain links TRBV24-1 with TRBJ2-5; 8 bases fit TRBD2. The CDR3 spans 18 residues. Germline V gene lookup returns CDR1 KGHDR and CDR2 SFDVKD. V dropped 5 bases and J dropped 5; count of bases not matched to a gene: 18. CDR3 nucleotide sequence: TGTGCCACCAGTGTCCCCCCTTCAGCGGGAGAGGTTCGGGAGACCCAGTACTTC. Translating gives CATSVPPSAGEVRETQYF.